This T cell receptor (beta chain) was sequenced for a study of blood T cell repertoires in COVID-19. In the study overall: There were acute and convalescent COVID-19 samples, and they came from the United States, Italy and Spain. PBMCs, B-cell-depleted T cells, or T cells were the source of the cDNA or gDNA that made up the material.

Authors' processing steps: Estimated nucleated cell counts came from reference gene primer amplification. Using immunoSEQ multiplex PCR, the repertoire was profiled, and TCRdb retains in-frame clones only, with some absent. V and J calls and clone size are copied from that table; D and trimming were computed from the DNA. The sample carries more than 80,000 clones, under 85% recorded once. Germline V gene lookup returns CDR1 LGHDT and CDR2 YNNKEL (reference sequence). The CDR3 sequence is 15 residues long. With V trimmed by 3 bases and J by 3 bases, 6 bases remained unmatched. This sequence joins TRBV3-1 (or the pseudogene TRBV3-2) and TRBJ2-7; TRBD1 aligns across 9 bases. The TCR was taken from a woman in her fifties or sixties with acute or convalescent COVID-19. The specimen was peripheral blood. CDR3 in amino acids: CASSHTGTGYYEQYF. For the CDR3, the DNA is TGTGCCAGCAGCCACACCGGGACAGGGTACTACGAGCAGTACTTC.